This TCR beta chain appears in the sequencing data of a study of monozygotic twins with inflammatory bowel disease. Points from the study as a whole: TCRbeta diversity (inverse Simpson) was lower in IBD patients than in healthy co-twins. Clonotype overlap with others was lower in IBD patients than in healthy twins, a difference that was greatest with disease activity. Among patients, repertoires may have gained variability from differing immunosuppressive treatments.

To note about this clonotype: Its antigen is not known.

The CDR3 contains 18 residues. CDR1 is SGHAT and CDR2 is FQNNGV in the germline V gene. Across eight separate reactions for each sample, cDNA was made. With the 5' RACE reads reprocessed, TCRdb shows one record per CDR3 protein and no DNA. This sample carries about 450,000 distinct CDR3 sequences, with roughly 2.2% going to the ten biggest clones. The sequencing input was blood. The chain joins TRBV11-2 to TRBJ2-3; TCRdb's assignment of TRBD2 cannot be checked, as there is no DNA. The source of this sequence is a human donor with ulcerative colitis or Crohn's disease, or a healthy co-twin of an affected twin (not recorded which). Here the CDR3 reads CASSLFRRGALSTDTQYF. The entire variable domain, with the rest obtained from reference TRBV11-2 and TRBJ2-3, is as follows: EAGVAQSPRYKIIEKRQSVAFWCNPISGHATLYWYQQILGQGPKLLIQFQNNGVVDDSQLPKDRFSAERLKGVDSTLKIQPAKLEDSAVYLCASSLFRRGALSTDTQYFGPGTRLTVL.